These 19 T cell receptor beta chains came from one sample sequenced in a study of T cell responses to AZD1222 COVID-19 vaccine. Assay used: immunoSEQ multiplex PCR; TCRdb lists only in-frame clones, some missing. Of some 110,000 clones listed, about nine tenths are singletons. Sequences were derived from peripheral blood, sampled 28 days after the second AZD1222 dose. The receptors were sampled from an adult who received the AZD1222 COVID-19 vaccine.

CDR3 protein: CASRGDRGLDTEAFF. The CDR3 coding sequence is TGTGCCAGCAGAGGGGACAGGGGATTGGACACTGAAGCTTTCTTT. V gene TRBV2 combines with J gene TRBJ1-1; 10 bases fit TRBD1. The trim removed 6 bases at V and 3 bases at J, leaving 7 bases unmatched. The CDR3 spans 15 residues. CDR1 and CDR2 (germline): SNHLY, FYNNEI. Supplemented by reference TRBV2 and TRBJ1-1, the full variable domain reads EPEVTQTPSHQVTQMGQEVILRCVPISNHLYFYWYRQILGQKVEFLVSFYNNEISEKSEIFDDQFSVERPDGSNFTLKIRSTKLEDSAMYFCASRGDRGLDTEAFFGQGTRLTVV.

The chain carries TRBV5-6 and TRBJ1-2; D call uncertain. This CDR3 has 14 residues. V lost 0 bases, J lost 3 bases, and 9 bases lay in between. Germline assignment: CDR1 SGHDT and CDR2 YYEEEE. The CDR3 here is CASSLDPPDYGYTF. CDR3 bases: TGTGCCAGCAGCTTGGATCCACCAGACTATGGCTACACCTTC.

CDR3 DNA sequence: TGTGCCAGCAGCCAAGGGTCGGGCGGGTACTCTAACTATGGCTACACCTTC. Translated: CASSQGSGGYSNYGYTF. The chain couples TRBV3-1 (or the pseudogene TRBV3-2) to TRBJ1-2; D not certain. V lost 1 base to trimming and J lost 0 bases, with 15 bases between them. The CDR3 spans 17 residues. CDR1 and CDR2 from the germline V gene are LGHDT and YNNKEL (reference sequence).

This chain uses TRBV19 with TRBJ1-6; D remains unclear. Germline V gene sequence: CDR1 LNHDA, CDR2 SQIVND (reference sequence). With 3 bases removed from V and 6 bases from J, the gap between germline ends came to 9 bases. The CDR3 totals 14 residues. The CDR3 region has the DNA TGTGCCAGTAGTATCCGGAGACGTAATTCACCCCTCCACTTT. Residues: CASSIRRRNSPLHF.

This rearrangement joins TRBV4-1 to TRBJ1-5, with D perhaps matching TRBD1 (6 bases). Trimming left V 1 base short and J 2 bases short, with 12 bases between. The CDR3 totals 16 residues. Per germline, CDR1 MGHRA and CDR2 YSYEKL. The CDR3 reads CASSQATGSGNQPQHF. CDR3 nucleotides: TGCGCCAGCAGCCAAGCGACAGGTTCGGGCAATCAGCCCCAGCATTTT.

This clone was found once. The rearrangement links TRBV6-4 to TRBJ2-3; 9 bases map to TRBD2. Trimming removed 3 bases from V and 7 bases from J; junction bases left unmatched: 11. The CDR3 length is 16 residues. CDR1 and CDR2 (germline): MRHNA, SNTAGT. Written as DNA, the CDR3 is TGTGCCAGCAGTGAACAGGGCGGGGGGGCCTCAAATACGCAGTATTTT. Translating gives CASSEQGGGASNTQYF.

In this sample, this clone turned up once. The junction does not match germline at one end; this may be a read error. CDR3 protein: CASSLRDINEQFF. The CDR3, as DNA: TGTGCTAGCAGCCTCCGGGACATTAATGAGCAGTTCTTC. V gene TRBV7-7 combines with J gene TRBJ2-1, with D possibly being TRBD1 (6 bases). The CDR3 is 13 amino acids. The germline V gene encodes CDR1 SSHAT and CDR2 FNYEAQ (reference sequence).

The chain uses TRBV27 and TRBJ1-5, with 9 bases aligning to TRBD1. Germline lookup yields CDR1 MNHEY and CDR2 SMNVEV (reference sequence). V was clipped by 6 bases and J by 6 bases; unmatched bases: 3. The CDR3 runs to 13 residues. The CDR3 DNA reads TGTGCCAGCAGGGGACAGGGAGCTCAGCCCCAGCATTTT. Translating it yields CASRGQGAQPQHF.

The chain employs TRBV11-2 and TRBJ2-7; 9 nucleotides align to TRBD2. This CDR3 spans 16 amino acids. Germline V gene sequence: CDR1 SGHAT, CDR2 FQNNGV. The V and J ends lost 1 base and 3 bases, in that order; junction bases with no gene match: 7. CDR3 sequence reads: CASSLGTSVRVYEQYF. In DNA, the CDR3 is TGTGCCAGCAGCTTAGGGACTAGCGTAAGGGTCTACGAGCAGTACTTC. Drawing the rest from reference TRBV11-2 and TRBJ2-7, the complete variable domain is EAGVAQSPRYKIIEKRQSVAFWCNPISGHATLYWYQQILGQGPKLLIQFQNNGVVDDSQLPKDRFSAERLKGVDSTLKIQPAKLEDSAVYLCASSLGTSVRVYEQYFGPGTRLTVT.

This sequence joins TRBV5-5 and TRBJ2-7; a possible D gene is TRBD2 (5 bases). V dropped 1 base and J dropped 2 bases, with 7 bases sitting between them. There are 13 residues in the CDR3. Germline CDR1 is SGHKS and CDR2 is YYEKEE (reference sequence). Here the CDR3 reads CASSLLGAYEQYF. The CDR3 DNA follows: TGTGCCAGCAGCTTGCTCGGGGCCTACGAGCAGTACTTC. The full variable domain, completed using reference TRBV5-5 and TRBJ2-7, is DAGVTQSPTHLIKTRGQQVTLRCSPISGHKSVSWYQQVLGQGPQFIFQYYEKEERGRGNFPDRFSARQFPNYSSELNVNALLLGDSALYLCASSLLGAYEQYFGPGTRLTVT.

The gene calls are TRBV11-2 and TRBJ2-1; D uncertain. Trimming stripped 3 bases from V and 0 bases from J, with 9 bases between. This CDR3 has 15 amino acids. Germline CDR1 and CDR2: SGHAT and FQNNGV. The CDR3 here is CASSLTESSYNEQFF. The CDR3 region has the DNA TGTGCCAGCAGCTTGACGGAGAGCTCCTACAATGAGCAGTTCTTC. Filled out from reference TRBV11-2 and TRBJ2-1, the complete variable domain reads EAGVAQSPRYKIIEKRQSVAFWCNPISGHATLYWYQQILGQGPKLLIQFQNNGVVDDSQLPKDRFSAERLKGVDSTLKIQPAKLEDSAVYLCASSLTESSYNEQFFGPGTRLTVL.

The chain carries TRBV29-1 and TRBJ2-2; D might be TRBD2 (5 bases). CDR3 length equals 14 residues. Germline V lookup: CDR1 SQVTM, CDR2 ANQGSEA. Deletions cut 5 bases from V and 4 bases from J, with 14 bases between. The CDR3, as DNA: TGCAGCGTTAACGGAGGACCAACCACCGGGGAGCTGTTTTTT. Protein product: CSVNGGPTTGELFF.

This clone was found once. The chain combines TRBV7-9 with TRBJ1-4, with no clear D. The germline V gene encodes CDR1 SEHNR and CDR2 FQNEAQ (reference sequence). The V gene lost 1 base and the J gene lost 3 bases, with 6 bases spanning the gap. The CDR3 sequence is 14 residues long. DNA for the CDR3: TGTGCCAGCAGCTTAGGGCAGTCTAATGAAAAACTGTTTTTT. Amino acids: CASSLGQSNEKLFF.

The CDR3 nucleotides read TGTGCCAGCTGCACCGTATTGGGAAGCAATCAGCCCCAGCATTTT. Protein: CASCTVLGSNQPQHF. This chain uses TRBV7-2 with TRBJ1-5; D is ambiguous. The CDR3 contains 15 residues. V was clipped by 8 bases and J by 1 base, with 15 bases between them. Germline loops: CDR1 SGHTA, CDR2 FQGNSA.

This chain uses TRBV19 with TRBJ1-6; 9 nucleotides agree with TRBD1. The CDR3 runs 13 residues. Germline loops: CDR1 LNHDA, CDR2 SQIVND (reference sequence). With V trimmed by 7 bases and J by 10 bases, 5 bases remained unmatched. The CDR3 sequence: CASTTGGRSPLHF. CDR3 DNA sequence: TGTGCCAGTACGACAGGGGGTCGATCACCCCTCCACTTT.

The chain couples TRBV19 to TRBJ1-1, with D uncertain. Germline values: CDR1 LNHDA, CDR2 SQIVND (reference sequence). V lost 4 bases to trimming and J lost 1 base, with 4 bases between them. The CDR3 is 12 residues long. The CDR3 sequence is CASSRSNTEAFF. CDR3 bases: TGTGCCAGTAGTAGATCGAACACTGAAGCTTTCTTT.

The chain couples TRBV3-1 (or the pseudogene TRBV3-2) to TRBJ2-7; a weak D match, TRBD1 (6 bases). V shed 9 bases and J shed 0 bases, with 18 bases lying between them. In germline, CDR1 is LGHDT, CDR2 YNNKEL (reference sequence). This CDR3 is built from 15 residues. CDR3 in amino acids: CARLLWGHSSYEQYF. CDR3 nucleotide sequence: TGTGCCAGACTCTTATGGGGACACAGCTCCTACGAGCAGTACTTC.

The J gene is TRBJ1-1, the V gene TRBV18, with D unclear. Germline CDR1 and CDR2: KGHSH and LQKENI. The CDR3 is 14 amino acids. V was cut by 3 bases and J by 2 bases, with 10 bases left in between. The CDR3 region has the DNA TGTGCCAGCTCACCGACGGTTCTTAACACTGAAGCTTTCTTT. Residues: CASSPTVLNTEAFF.

This clone has just a few counts. Here the CDR3 reads CASSQGRPGQFTDTQYF. Here the CDR3 DNA reads TGTGCCAGCAGCCAAGGTCGTCCGGGACAATTCACAGATACGCAGTATTTT. This chain links TRBV3-1 (or the pseudogene TRBV3-2) with TRBJ2-3; tentative D call: TRBD1 (6 bases). CDR3 length: 17 residues. Germline V gene data show CDR1 as LGHDT and CDR2 as YNNKEL (reference sequence). The ends were cut back, 1 base at V and 2 bases at J, with 16 bases in the middle.